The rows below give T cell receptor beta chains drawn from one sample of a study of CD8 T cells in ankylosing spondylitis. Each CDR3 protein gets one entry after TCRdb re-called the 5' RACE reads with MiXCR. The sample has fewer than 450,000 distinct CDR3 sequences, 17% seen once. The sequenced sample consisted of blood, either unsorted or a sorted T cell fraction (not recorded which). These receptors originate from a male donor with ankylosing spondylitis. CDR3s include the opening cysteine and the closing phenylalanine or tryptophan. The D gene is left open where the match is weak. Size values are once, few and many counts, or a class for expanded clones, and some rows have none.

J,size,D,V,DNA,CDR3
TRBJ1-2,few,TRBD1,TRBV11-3,TGTGCCAGCAGCTTGGACAGGGGAGGAAACTACACCTTC,CASSLDRGGNYTF
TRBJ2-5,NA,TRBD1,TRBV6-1,TGTGCCAGCAGTGATAGGCGGACAGGAATGGGAGAGACCCAGTACTTC,CASSDRRTGMGETQYF
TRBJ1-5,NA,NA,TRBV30,TGTGCCTGGAAGGGGGGCAATCAGCCCCAGCATTTT,CAWKGGNQPQHF
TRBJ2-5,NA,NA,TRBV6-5,TGTGCCAGCAGTTATGGGGGCCGAAAGACCCAGTACTTC,CASSYGGRKTQYF
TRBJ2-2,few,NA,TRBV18,TGTGCCAGCTCACCATGGGCCGGGGAGCTGTTTTTT,CASSPWAGELFF
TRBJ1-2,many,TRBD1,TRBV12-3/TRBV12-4,TGTGCCAGCACGCGGGACAGGGGGGCCTATGGCTACACCTTC,CASTRDRGAYGYTF
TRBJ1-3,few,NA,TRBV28,TGTGCCAGCGACACGGGATCCTCTGGAAACACCATATATTTT,CASDTGSSGNTIYF
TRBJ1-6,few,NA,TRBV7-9,TGTGCCAGCAGCTTAGGAGGAAATGATAATTCACCCCTCCACTTT,CASSLGGNDNSPLHF
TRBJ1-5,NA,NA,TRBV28,TGTGCCAGCAGTTTAACCCCGCCTAGGGAGCCCCAGCATTTT,CASSLTPPREPQHF
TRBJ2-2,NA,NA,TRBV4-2,TGTGCCAGCAGCCCCGGGACATACTTCTCAGTTGACACCGGGGAGCTGTTTTTT,CASSPGTYFSVDTGELFF
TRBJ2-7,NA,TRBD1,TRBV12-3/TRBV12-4,TGTGCCAGCAGTTTTTCCAGACAGGGTGCCTACGAGCAGTACTTC,CASSFSRQGAYEQYF
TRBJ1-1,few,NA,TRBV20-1,TGCAGTGCTAGGCGGAACACTGAAGCTTTCTTT,CSARRNTEAFF
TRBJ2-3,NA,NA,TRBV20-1,TGCAGTGCCTGGAACCGGGGGAATAAAGGCACAGATACGCAGTATTTT,CSAWNRGNKGTDTQYF
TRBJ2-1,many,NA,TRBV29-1,TGCAGCGTTGGCGGCGGGTTGGGCTACAATGAGCAGTTCTTC,CSVGGGLGYNEQFF
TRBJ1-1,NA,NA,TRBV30,TGTGGGTTGGCCCCCGACACTGAAGCTTTCTTT,CGLAPDTEAFF
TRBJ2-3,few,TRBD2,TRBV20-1,TGCAGTGCTAGTCCAGTACGGACTAGCGCCTACACAGATACGCAGTATTTT,CSASPVRTSAYTDTQYF
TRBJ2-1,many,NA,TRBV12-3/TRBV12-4,TGTGCCAGCAGTTTATACAGGAGCGGCAATGAGCAGTTCTTC,CASSLYRSGNEQFF
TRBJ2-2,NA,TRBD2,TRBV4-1,TGCGCCAGCAGCCGTCCTGGACTAGACTTGAACACCGGGGAGCTGTTTTTT,CASSRPGLDLNTGELFF
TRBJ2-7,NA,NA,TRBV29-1,TGCAGCGTTGAGCTGAGACAGAGCTACGAGCAGTACTTC,CSVELRQSYEQYF
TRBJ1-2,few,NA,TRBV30,TGTGCCTGGAGCCTAGACAGTGGGAACTATGGCTACACCTTC,CAWSLDSGNYGYTF
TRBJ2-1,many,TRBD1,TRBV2,TGTGCCAGCAACCAGGGGGCGGGTGAGCAGTTCTTC,CASNQGAGEQFF
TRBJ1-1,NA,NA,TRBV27,TGTGCCAGCAGTCCGTTGGGGGGATGGGGTGAAGCTTTCTTT,CASSPLGGWGEAFF
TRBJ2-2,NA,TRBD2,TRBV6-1,TGTGCCAGCATCGCAGGGCTAGCGGGCACCGGGGAGCTGTTTTTT,CASIAGLAGTGELFF
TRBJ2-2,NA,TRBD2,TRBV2,TGTGCCAGCGCGGGACTAGCTACCGGGGAGCTGTTTTTT,CASAGLATGELFF
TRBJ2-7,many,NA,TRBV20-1,TGCAGTGCGACCCGGACCTCAACCTACGAGCAGTACTTC,CSATRTSTYEQYF
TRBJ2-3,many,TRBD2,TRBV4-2,TGTGCCAGCAGCCAAGGGACTAGCGGGACTACAGATACGCAGTATTTT,CASSQGTSGTTDTQYF
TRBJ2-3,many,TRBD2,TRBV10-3,TGTGCCATCAGTGTCGATCTAGCGGGTTCCTCAAATACGCAGTATTTT,CAISVDLAGSSNTQYF